The present entry profiles one T cell receptor beta chain with its context. Its antigen is not identified. Germline CDR1 and CDR2: SGHRS and YFSETQ. CDR3 length: 17 residues. The germline V and J ends were trimmed by 1 base and 2 bases, with 18 bases remaining between them. The entry originates in a study of cytomegalovirus exposure and HLA in healthy donors. Study-level background: A previous analysis identified 95 million to 140 million unique TCR beta sequences derived from roughly 180 million T cells.

PCR was performed using 60 Vbeta and 13 Jbeta primers. TCRdb keeps only in-frame clones here, not all; method: immunoSEQ multiplex PCR. The sample records about 140,000 clones, around four fifths being singletons. General study findings and limits: Rates of TCR association differed by HLA locus in a later analysis, with DRB1 highest and HLA-C lowest. Associated with cytomegalovirus, according to the listing, were 150 to 200 TCR beta chains.

Sequencing was carried out using PBMCs. The origin of this receptor is a boy younger than 10 in good health and CMV-seronegative. V and J are TRBV5-1 and TRBJ1-2, with a weak D call TRBD1 (6 bases). In nucleotides, the CDR3 is TGCGCCAGCAGCTTGATTCCCCGCGGGGGGCCAAACTATGGCTACACCTTC. Amino acid sequence: CASSLIPRGGPNYGYTF.